These 16 T cell receptor beta chains were all obtained from the same sample, sequenced in a study of control samples from healthy donors and cancer patients. The data were produced by immunoSEQ multiplex PCR, yet TCRdb's version contains in-frame clones alone and is incomplete. The sample lists some 20,000 clones; around 90% were seen once. What was sequenced was PBMCs. Source of these receptors: a woman aged 60-70 years with head and neck cancer.

This clone was seen only once. The chain is built from TRBV5-5 and TRBJ1-5; 8 bases are a match to TRBD1. The CDR3 spans 15 residues. Germline-derived CDR1 and CDR2 are SGHKS and YYEKEE (reference sequence). Trimming cost V 4 bases and J 3 bases; bases outside gene matches: 6. In DNA, the CDR3 is TGTGCCAGCAGCCCGACAGGGGTCTTCAATCAGCCCCAGCATTTT. It translates to CASSPTGVFNQPQHF. The whole variable domain, remainder taken from reference TRBV5-5 and TRBJ1-5, is DAGVTQSPTHLIKTRGQQVTLRCSPISGHKSVSWYQQVLGQGPQFIFQYYEKEERGRGNFPDRFSARQFPNYSSELNVNALLLGDSALYLCASSPTGVFNQPQHFGDGTRLSIL.

V usage is TRBV28 and J usage is TRBJ1-3, with TRBD1 matching 8 bases. This CDR3 spans 16 amino acids. V trimming: 5 bases; J trimming: 0 bases; junction bases outside the gene matches: 6. Per germline, CDR1 MDHEN and CDR2 SYDVKM. The CDR3 is CASSTGQAISGNTIYF. CDR3 sequence (DNA): TGTGCCAGCAGTACGGGACAGGCAATCTCTGGAAACACCATATATTTT.

The genes are TRBV27 and TRBJ1-5; D unclear. The CDR3 has 14 amino acids. Germline V lookup: CDR1 MNHEY, CDR2 SMNVEV (reference sequence). V gave up 3 bases and J gave up 7 bases, with 13 bases separating them. As DNA, the CDR3 is TGTGCCAGCAGTTTCGGAGGGAGCTACCAGCCCCAGCATTTT. Protein product: CASSFGGSYQPQHF.

The rearrangement links TRBV7-3 to TRBJ2-1, with 9 bases that match TRBD2. Trimming cost V 2 bases and J 4 bases; bases outside gene matches: 3. The CDR3 loop spans 15 amino acids. CDR1 is SGHTA, CDR2 FQGTGA, per germline. CDR3 DNA: TGTGCCAGCAGCTTATATAGCGGGAGTTACAATGAGCAGTTCTTC. Residues: CASSLYSGSYNEQFF. The complete variable domain, with remaining parts taken from reference TRBV7-3 and TRBJ2-1, reads GAGVSQTPSNKVTEKGKYVELRCDPISGHTALYWYRQSLGQGPEFLIYFQGTGAADDSGLPNDRFFAVRPEGSVSTLKIQRTERGDSAVYLCASSLYSGSYNEQFFGPGTRLTVL.

The gene calls are TRBV28 and TRBJ2-1; D may be TRBD2 (6 bases). V was pared by 4 bases and J by 0 bases, with 13 bases between. This CDR3 is 16 amino acids long. The V gene's germline CDR1 is MDHEN and CDR2 SYDVKM. CDR3 region: CASSSPAGSSYNEQFF. The CDR3 bases are TGTGCCAGCAGTTCCCCAGCGGGTAGCTCCTACAATGAGCAGTTCTTC. The full variable domain, its missing parts supplied by reference TRBV28 and TRBJ2-1, is DVKVTQSSRYLVKRTGEKVFLECVQDMDHENMFWYRQDPGLGLRLIYFSYDVKMKEKGDIPEGYSVSREKKERFSLILESASTNQTSMYLCASSSPAGSSYNEQFFGPGTRLTVL.

The rearrangement links TRBV7-2 to TRBJ2-1; D is uncertain. Deletions cut 5 bases from V and 8 bases from J, with 13 bases between. This CDR3 is built from 13 residues. From germline, CDR1 is SGHTA and CDR2 FQGNSA. The CDR3 here is CASSLSSGDEQFF. DNA for the CDR3: TGTGCCAGCAGCCTTTCTTCTGGGGATGAGCAGTTCTTC.

J is TRBJ1-1 and V is TRBV6-2 or TRBV6-3, with D maybe TRBD1 (5 bases). CDR3 size: 14 residues. Germline V CDR1 and CDR2: MNHEY, SVGEGT. Deletions cut 5 bases from V and 1 base from J, with 11 bases between. CDR3 nucleotides: TGTGCCAGCAGTCTCCTGGACACGAACACTGAAGCTTTCTTT. Its protein product is CASSLLDTNTEAFF.

The V call is TRBV6-4, the J call TRBJ2-1, with 9 bases lining up with TRBD2. Germline CDR1 and CDR2: MRHNA and SNTAGT. V lost 6 bases to trimming and J lost 6 bases; unmatched junction nucleotides: 9. The CDR3 sequence is 15 residues long. The chain's CDR3 is CASSLSLSGSNEQFF. The CDR3 bases are TGTGCCAGCAGCCTTTCCCTTAGCGGGAGCAATGAGCAGTTCTTC.

The rearrangement links TRBV7-9 to TRBJ1-1, with D tentatively TRBD1 (5 bases). In germline, CDR1 is SEHNR, CDR2 FQNEAQ (reference sequence). This CDR3 has 17 residues. Trimming stripped 5 bases from V and 7 bases from J, with 26 bases between. This chain's CDR3 is CASSPKVGAGLSGEAFF. Here the CDR3 DNA reads TGTGCCAGCAGCCCTAAAGTAGGGGCGGGCTTGTCGGGTGAAGCTTTCTTT.

V usage is TRBV28 and J usage is TRBJ1-6; a weak D match, TRBD1 (5 bases). The length of the CDR3 is 17 residues. V was trimmed by 4 bases and J by 5 bases, leaving 18 bases between them. Germline values: CDR1 MDHEN, CDR2 SYDVKM. The CDR3 here is CASSSPAPGRNNSPLHF. The CDR3 nucleotides read TGTGCCAGCAGTTCTCCGGCCCCAGGGAGGAATAATTCACCCCTCCACTTT.

The chain's CDR3 is CASSSRGVSPWGEAFF. The CDR3 nucleotides are TGTGCCAGCAGTTCCCGAGGGGTCTCACCCTGGGGTGAAGCTTTCTTT. The J gene is TRBJ1-1, the V gene TRBV28; possibly TRBD1 for D (5 bases). The length of the CDR3 is 16 residues. Germline CDR1 MDHEN, CDR2 SYDVKM. V was clipped by 4 bases and J by 7 bases, with 22 bases between them.

The V and J genes are TRBV5-8 and TRBJ2-5; 14 bases fit TRBD2. The J segment lost 6 bases and the V segment lost 4 bases, leaving 17 bases of the junction unmatched. Germline CDR1 SGHTS, CDR2 YDEGEE. This CDR3 is built from 19 residues. CDR3 sequence (DNA): TGTGCCAGCAGCCTAGAGACTAGCGGGAGGGCTACATCTTCGCAGACCCAGTACTTC. As protein: CASSLETSGRATSSQTQYF.

The chain uses TRBV3-1 (or the pseudogene TRBV3-2) and TRBJ2-4; D gene uncertain. There are 14 residues in the CDR3. The germline V and J ends were trimmed by 3 bases and 7 bases, with 13 bases remaining between them. Per the germline V gene, CDR1 is LGHDT and CDR2 is YNNKEL (reference sequence). The CDR3 nucleotides read TGTGCCAGCAGCCAGGTCTCGGCGTCGAACATTCAGTACTTC. It translates to CASSQVSASNIQYF.

This chain uses TRBV5-6 with TRBJ1-5; perhaps TRBD1 as D (6 bases). This CDR3 is built from 15 residues. Germline V gene data show CDR1 as SGHDT and CDR2 as YYEEEE. V was clipped by 3 bases and J by 2 bases, with 12 bases between them. In DNA, the CDR3 is TGTGCCAGCAGCTGGGGGGCTCTAGGCAATCAGCCCCAGCATTTT. Encoded protein: CASSWGALGNQPQHF. Based on the CDR3 plus reference TRBV5-6 and TRBJ1-5, the full variable domain is DAGVTQSPTHLIKTRGQQVTLRCSPKSGHDTVSWYQQALGQGPQFIFQYYEEEERQRGNFPDRFSGHQFPNYSSELNVNALLLGDSALYLCASSWGALGNQPQHFGDGTRLSIL.

This CDR3 is CASSTGGDEAFF. CDR3 coding DNA: TGTGCCAGCAGTACTGGGGGCGATGAAGCTTTCTTT. The chain is built from TRBV6-5 and TRBJ1-1; D is possibly TRBD1 (6 bases). CDR1 is MNHEY, CDR2 SVGAGI, per germline. Trimming took off 5 bases at V and 7 bases at J, with 11 bases between the two ends. The CDR3 is made up of 12 amino acids.

V usage is TRBV27 and J usage is TRBJ1-1; D call uncertain. In germline, CDR1 is MNHEY, CDR2 SMNVEV (reference sequence). CDR3 length: 14 amino acids. The V gene lost 7 bases and the J gene lost 7 bases, with 19 bases spanning the gap. The CDR3 reads CASTPQSEEGEAFF. DNA for the CDR3: TGTGCCAGCACCCCACAGTCTGAAGAGGGTGAAGCTTTCTTT.